This is a list of T cell receptor beta chains from one sample in a study of vaccination effects on CD4 cells after COVID-19. This table comes from immunoSEQ multiplex PCR, and its TCRdb copy is limited to in-frame clones, with some not included. This sample has around 24,000 clones, with roughly 79% found just once. For these receptors, no antigen is known. The sequencing used CD4+ T cells from PBMCs cultured with SARS-CoV-2 spike peptides, collected after COVID-19 vaccination. The source of these receptors is a human donor who received a COVID-19 vaccine. Some clones in this sample may be carry-over from other donors' samples. Both conserved end residues are part of each CDR3. The order of the fields is J gene, D gene, clone size, V gene, CDR3 protein, CDR3 DNA. The D gene is left open where the match is weak. Only part of the rows carry a size: once, few, many, or a class if the clone is expanded.

>TRBJ2-5|-|-|TRBV5-1
CASALGELGETQYF
TGCGCCAGTGCGCTGGGCGAGCTAGGGGAGACCCAGTACTTC
>TRBJ1-1|-|-|TRBV9
CASSGSVGREAFF
TGTGCCAGCAGCGGCAGTGTGGGCAGAGAAGCTTTCTTT
>TRBJ1-3|TRBD1|-|TRBV18
CASSPTQGARGNTIYF
TGTGCCAGCTCACCAACACAGGGGGCGCGCGGAAACACCATATATTTT
>TRBJ1-6|TRBD1|-|TRBV6-5
CASSYRQGLSPLHF
TGTGCCAGCAGTTATAGACAGGGACTTTCACCCCTCCACTTT
>TRBJ1-6|TRBD1|-|TRBV7-2
CASNGGWGQNNSPLHF
TGTGCCAGCAACGGGGGGTGGGGACAGAATAATTCACCCCTCCACTTT
>TRBJ1-2|TRBD1|-|TRBV4-1
CASSRDRGYGYTF
TGCGCCAGCAGCCGAGACAGGGGCTACGGCTACACCTTC
>TRBJ2-1|TRBD1|few|TRBV9
CASSVGRGPRYNEQFF
TGTGCCAGCAGCGTAGGAAGGGGGCCCCGCTACAATGAGCAGTTCTTC
>TRBJ1-3|-|once|TRBV18
CASSPDWGRGRKNSGNTIYF
TGTGCCAGCTCACCGGATTGGGGCCGAGGGAGAAAAAACTCTGGAAACACCATATATTTT
>TRBJ2-3|-|-|TRBV18
CASSTGAGETDTQYF
TGTGCCAGCTCAACAGGGGCGGGGGAGACAGATACGCAGTATTTT
>TRBJ2-1|-|-|TRBV5-8
CASIPRGDYNEQFF
TGTGCCAGCATCCCGAGGGGGGATTACAATGAGCAGTTCTTC
>TRBJ1-1|-|-|TRBV3-1/TRBV3-2
CASSHLPGATEAFF
TGTGCCAGCAGCCACCTCCCGGGGGCCACTGAAGCTTTCTTT
>TRBJ2-1|TRBD2|-|TRBV7-3
CASSVGFSSGGYSYNEQFF
TGTGCCAGCAGCGTTGGGTTCTCTAGCGGGGGCTACTCCTACAATGAGCAGTTCTTC
>TRBJ1-6|TRBD1|-|TRBV5-1
CASSFGFRGQDSPLHF
TGCGCCAGCAGCTTTGGGTTCCGGGGACAGGATTCACCCCTCCACTTT
>TRBJ2-6|-|-|TRBV28
CASSLGGSGANVLTF
TGTGCCAGCAGCTTAGGGGGCTCTGGGGCCAACGTCCTGACTTTC
>TRBJ1-5|-|-|TRBV6-5
CASSYSSSNQPQHF
TGTGCCAGCAGTTACTCGAGCAGCAATCAGCCCCAGCATTTT
>TRBJ1-1|TRBD1|-|TRBV28
CASRAQGPERTEAFF
TGTGCCAGCAGAGCACAGGGGCCGGAACGCACTGAAGCTTTCTTT
>TRBJ1-1|-|-|TRBV5-1
CASSSPSAGGSTEAFF
TGCGCCAGCAGCTCACCTAGTGCTGGGGGAAGCACTGAAGCTTTCTTT
>TRBJ1-1|-|-|TRBV5-5
CASSFAPPSEAFF
TGTGCCAGCAGCTTTGCCCCCCCCTCTGAAGCTTTCTTT
>TRBJ2-6|-|-|TRBV2
CASSRDPSSGANVLTF
TGTGCCAGCAGTCGGGATCCAAGCTCTGGGGCCAACGTCCTGACTTTC
>TRBJ2-1|-|once|TRBV7-9
CASSLISDEQFF
TGTGCCAGCAGCTTAATTAGTGATGAGCAGTTCTTC
>TRBJ1-1|TRBD1|-|TRBV6-5
CASSLLQGRTEAFF
TGTGCCAGCAGCCTCCTACAGGGGAGGACTGAAGCTTTCTTT
>TRBJ1-2|-|-|TRBV10-2
CASRKTDYGYTF
TGCGCCAGCAGAAAGACTGACTATGGCTACACCTTC
>TRBJ2-3|TRBD1|-|TRBV9
CASSLTPGGRSEGTDTQYF
TGTGCCAGCAGCTTAACTCCAGGGGGTCGGAGTGAAGGCACAGATACGCAGTATTTT
>TRBJ2-3|TRBD1|few|TRBV12-5
CASGPDRASDTQYF
TGTGCTAGTGGTCCGGACAGGGCTTCAGATACGCAGTATTTT
>TRBJ1-1|TRBD1|-|TRBV5-1
CASSLDQGAEAFF
TGCGCCAGCAGCTTGGACCAGGGGGCTGAAGCTTTCTTT
>TRBJ2-2|-|-|TRBV6-6
CASSLGQNTGELFF
TGTGCCAGCAGTTTGGGGCAAAACACCGGGGAGCTGTTTTTT
>TRBJ2-1|-|-|TRBV6-2/TRBV6-3
CASSYSGPPEQFF
TGTGCCAGCAGTTACTCAGGGCCCCCCGAGCAGTTCTTC
>TRBJ1-2|-|few|TRBV2
CASSFRSGDGGYGYTF
TGTGCCAGCAGTTTCAGATCAGGGGACGGCGGATATGGCTACACCTTC
>TRBJ2-1|-|once|TRBV19
CASADYNEQFF
TGTGCCAGTGCAGACTACAATGAGCAGTTCTTC
>TRBJ2-3|TRBD1|-|TRBV5-1
CASSLGQGADTQYF
TGCGCCAGCAGCTTGGGACAGGGAGCAGATACGCAGTATTTT
>TRBJ1-2|TRBD1|-|TRBV2
CASSATGAGYTF
TGTGCCAGCAGTGCGACAGGGGCTGGCTACACCTTC
>TRBJ1-2|-|-|TRBV10-1
CASSESGRSYGYTF
TGCGCCAGCAGTGAGTCCGGCAGAAGCTATGGCTACACCTTC
>TRBJ2-5|-|-|TRBV5-1
CASSLRQGEETQYF
TGCGCCAGCAGCTTGAGGCAGGGAGAAGAGACCCAGTACTTC
>TRBJ2-2|-|medium-sized|TRBV20-1
CSASLGRGRTGELFF
TGCAGTGCTAGTCTGGGGCGGGGGCGCACCGGGGAGCTGTTTTTT
>TRBJ1-2|TRBD1|few|TRBV5-4
CASSRDRVNYGYTF
TGTGCCAGCAGCCGGGACAGGGTGAACTATGGCTACACCTTC
>TRBJ2-3|-|-|TRBV5-1
CASSLGQAADTQYF
TGCGCCAGCAGCTTGGGACAAGCGGCAGATACGCAGTATTTT
>TRBJ2-5|-|-|TRBV6-6
CASSYSTGQETQYF
TGTGCCAGCAGTTACTCGACGGGCCAAGAGACCCAGTACTTC
>TRBJ1-3|-|-|TRBV5-4
CASSLLGASGNTIYF
TGTGCCAGCAGCTTGTTGGGGGCTAGTGGAAACACCATATATTTT
>TRBJ1-6|TRBD1|few|TRBV23-1
CASSLPGTGSSYNSPLHF
TGCGCCAGCAGTCTTCCCGGGACAGGTAGCTCCTATAATTCACCCCTCCACTTT
>TRBJ2-2|TRBD2|once|TRBV12-5
CASGLRLAGNGELFF
TGTGCTAGTGGTTTGCGGCTAGCGGGGAACGGGGAGCTGTTTTTT
>TRBJ1-6|TRBD1|-|TRBV3-1/TRBV3-2
CASSQLAIQGSPSPSPLHF
TGTGCCAGCAGCCAACTCGCGATACAGGGGTCCCCTTCTCCTTCACCCCTCCACTTT